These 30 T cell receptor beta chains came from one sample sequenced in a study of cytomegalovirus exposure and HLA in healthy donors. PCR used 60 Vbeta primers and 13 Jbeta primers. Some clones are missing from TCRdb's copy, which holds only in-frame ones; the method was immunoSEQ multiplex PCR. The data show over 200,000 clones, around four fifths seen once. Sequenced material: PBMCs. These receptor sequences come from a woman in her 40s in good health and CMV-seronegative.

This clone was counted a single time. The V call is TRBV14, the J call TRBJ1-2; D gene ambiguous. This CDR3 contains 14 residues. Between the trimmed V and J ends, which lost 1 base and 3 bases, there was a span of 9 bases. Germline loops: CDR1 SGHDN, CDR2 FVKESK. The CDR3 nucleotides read TGTGCCAGCAGCCAAGGGACTCCTTACTATGGCTACACCTTC. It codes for CASSQGTPYYGYTF.

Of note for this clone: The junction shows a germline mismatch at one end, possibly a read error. CDR3 sequence (DNA): TGTGCCAGCTCACCACCGGGACAGGGGAACTATGGCCACACCTTC. This codes for CASSPPGQGNYGHTF. The chain joins TRBV18 to TRBJ1-2; 10 nucleotides match TRBD1. Germline V gene sequence: CDR1 KGHSH, CDR2 LQKENI. The CDR3 spans 15 residues. Variable domain in full (rest from reference TRBV18 and TRBJ1-2): NAGVMQNPRHLVRRRGQEARLRCSPMKGHSHVYWYRQLPEEGLKFMVYLQKENIIDESGMPKERFSAEFPKEGPSILRIQQVVRGDSAAYFCASSPPGQGNYGHTFGSGTRLTVV.

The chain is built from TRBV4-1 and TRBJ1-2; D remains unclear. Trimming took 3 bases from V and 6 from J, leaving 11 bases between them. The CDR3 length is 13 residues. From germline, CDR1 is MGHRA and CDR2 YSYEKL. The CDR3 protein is CASSHSSGNGYTF. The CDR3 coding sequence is TGCGCCAGCAGCCACTCCTCGGGGAATGGCTACACCTTC.

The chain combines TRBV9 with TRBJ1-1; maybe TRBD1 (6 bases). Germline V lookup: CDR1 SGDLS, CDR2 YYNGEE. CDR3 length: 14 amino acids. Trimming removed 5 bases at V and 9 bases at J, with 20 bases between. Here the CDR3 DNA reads TGTGCCAGCAGTCAGACAGGTCGAGGAAGGAAAGCTTTCTTT. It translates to CASSQTGRGRKAFF.

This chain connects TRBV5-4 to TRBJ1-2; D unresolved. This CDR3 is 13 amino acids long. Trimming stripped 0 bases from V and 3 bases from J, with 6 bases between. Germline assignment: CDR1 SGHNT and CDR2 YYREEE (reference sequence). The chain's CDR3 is CASSLDSHYGYTF. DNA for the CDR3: TGTGCCAGCAGCTTGGACAGCCACTATGGCTACACCTTC.

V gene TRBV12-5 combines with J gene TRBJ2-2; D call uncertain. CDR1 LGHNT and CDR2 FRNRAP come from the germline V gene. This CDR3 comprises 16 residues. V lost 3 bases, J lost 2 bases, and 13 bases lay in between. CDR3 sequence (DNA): TGTGCTAGTGGTTTTTCTGGTGGCGGAAACACCGGGGAGCTGTTTTTT. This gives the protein CASGFSGGGNTGELFF.

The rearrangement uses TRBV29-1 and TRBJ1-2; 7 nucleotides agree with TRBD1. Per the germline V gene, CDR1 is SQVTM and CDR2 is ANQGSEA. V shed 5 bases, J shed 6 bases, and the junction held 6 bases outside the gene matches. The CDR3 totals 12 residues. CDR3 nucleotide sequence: TGCAGCGTTCGACAGGGAGAAAATGGCTACACCTTC. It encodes CSVRQGENGYTF.

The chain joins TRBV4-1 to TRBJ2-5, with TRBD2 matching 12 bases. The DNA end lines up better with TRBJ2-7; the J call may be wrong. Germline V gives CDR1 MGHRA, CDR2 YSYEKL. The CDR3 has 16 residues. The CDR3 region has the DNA TGCGCCAGCAGCCAGGCATCTAGCGGGGGGGCCTACGAGCAGTACTTC. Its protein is CASSQASSGGAYEQYF.

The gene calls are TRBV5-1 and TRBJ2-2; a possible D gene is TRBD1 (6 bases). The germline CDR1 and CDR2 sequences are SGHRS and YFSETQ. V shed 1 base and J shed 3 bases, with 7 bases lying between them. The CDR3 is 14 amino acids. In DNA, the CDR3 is TGCGCCAGCAGCTTGCAGGGGTACACCGGGGAGCTGTTTTTT. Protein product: CASSLQGYTGELFF.

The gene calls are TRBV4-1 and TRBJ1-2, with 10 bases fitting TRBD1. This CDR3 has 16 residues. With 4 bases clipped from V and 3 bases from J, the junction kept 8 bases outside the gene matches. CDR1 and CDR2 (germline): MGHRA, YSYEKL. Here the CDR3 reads CASSPPDRGQYYGYTF. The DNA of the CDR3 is TGCGCCAGCAGCCCGCCAGACAGGGGGCAATACTATGGCTACACCTTC.

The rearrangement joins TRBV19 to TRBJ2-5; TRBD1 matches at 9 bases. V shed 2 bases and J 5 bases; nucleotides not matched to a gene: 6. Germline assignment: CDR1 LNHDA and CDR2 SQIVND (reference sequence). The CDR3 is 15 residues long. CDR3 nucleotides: TGTGCCAGTAGTATAACGGACAGGGGCGGGGAGACCCAGTACTTC. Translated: CASSITDRGGETQYF.

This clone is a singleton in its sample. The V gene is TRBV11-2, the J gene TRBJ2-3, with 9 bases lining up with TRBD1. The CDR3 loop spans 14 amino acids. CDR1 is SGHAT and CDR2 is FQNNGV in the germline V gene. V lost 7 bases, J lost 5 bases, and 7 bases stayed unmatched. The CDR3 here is CASIHGQGRDTQYF. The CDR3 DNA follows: TGTGCCAGCATCCACGGACAGGGGAGAGATACGCAGTATTTT. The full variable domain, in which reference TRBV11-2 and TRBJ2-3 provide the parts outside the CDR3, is EAGVAQSPRYKIIEKRQSVAFWCNPISGHATLYWYQQILGQGPKLLIQFQNNGVVDDSQLPKDRFSAERLKGVDSTLKIQPAKLEDSAVYLCASIHGQGRDTQYFGPGTRLTVL.

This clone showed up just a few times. The CDR3 loop reads CAIRGGDTEAFF. In nucleotides, the CDR3 is TGTGCCATCAGGGGGGGGGATACTGAAGCTTTCTTT. The chain carries TRBV10-3 and TRBJ1-1; D perhaps matches TRBD1 (5 bases). The germline V and J ends were trimmed by 6 bases and 5 bases, with 10 bases remaining between them. The CDR3 runs 12 residues. Per the germline V gene, CDR1 is ENHRY and CDR2 is SYGVKD.

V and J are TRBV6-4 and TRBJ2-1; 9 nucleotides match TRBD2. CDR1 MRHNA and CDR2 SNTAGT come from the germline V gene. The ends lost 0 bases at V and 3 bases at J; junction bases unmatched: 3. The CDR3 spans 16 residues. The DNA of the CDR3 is TGTGCCAGCAGTGACTCGCCTAGCGGGGACTACAATGAGCAGTTCTTC. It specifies CASSDSPSGDYNEQFF.

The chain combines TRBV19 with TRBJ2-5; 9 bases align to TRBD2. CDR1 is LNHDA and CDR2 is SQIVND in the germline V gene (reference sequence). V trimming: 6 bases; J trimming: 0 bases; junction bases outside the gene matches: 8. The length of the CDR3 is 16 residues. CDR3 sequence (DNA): TGTGCCAGTAGCGGGACTAGCAGGGAGTACCAAGAGACCCAGTACTTC. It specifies CASSGTSREYQETQYF.

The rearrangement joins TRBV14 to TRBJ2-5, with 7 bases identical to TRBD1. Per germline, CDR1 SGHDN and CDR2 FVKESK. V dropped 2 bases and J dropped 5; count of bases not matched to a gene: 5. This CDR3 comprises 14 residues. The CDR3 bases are TGTGCCAGCAGCCAAATGAGGGGGCGTGAGACCCAGTACTTC. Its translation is CASSQMRGRETQYF.

CDR3 DNA: TGTGCCAGCACCATTGTTTCGGGTACAGATACGCAGTATTTT. Its protein product is CASTIVSGTDTQYF. The chain couples TRBV6-1 to TRBJ2-3, with D unclear. In germline, CDR1 is MNHNS, CDR2 SASEGT. V was trimmed by 7 bases and J by 3 bases, leaving 14 bases between them. The length of the CDR3 is 14 residues.

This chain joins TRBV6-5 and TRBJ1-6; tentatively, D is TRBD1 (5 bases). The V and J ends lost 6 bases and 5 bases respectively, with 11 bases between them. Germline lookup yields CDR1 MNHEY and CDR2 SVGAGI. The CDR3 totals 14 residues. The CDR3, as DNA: TGTGCCAGCAGAGCAGGGTGGGATAATTCACCCCTCCACTTT. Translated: CASRAGWDNSPLHF.

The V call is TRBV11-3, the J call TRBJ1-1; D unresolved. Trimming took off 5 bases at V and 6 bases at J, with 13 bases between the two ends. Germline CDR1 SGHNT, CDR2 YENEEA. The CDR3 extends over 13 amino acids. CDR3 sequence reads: CASSPLLGAEAFF. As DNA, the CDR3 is TGTGCCAGCAGCCCCCTCTTGGGCGCTGAAGCTTTCTTT.

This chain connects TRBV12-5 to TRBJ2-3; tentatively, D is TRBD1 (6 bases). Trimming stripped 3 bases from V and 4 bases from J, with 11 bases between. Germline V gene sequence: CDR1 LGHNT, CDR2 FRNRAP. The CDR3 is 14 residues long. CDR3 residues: CASGFNRASDTQYF. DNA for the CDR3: TGTGCTAGTGGTTTTAACAGGGCATCAGATACGCAGTATTTT.

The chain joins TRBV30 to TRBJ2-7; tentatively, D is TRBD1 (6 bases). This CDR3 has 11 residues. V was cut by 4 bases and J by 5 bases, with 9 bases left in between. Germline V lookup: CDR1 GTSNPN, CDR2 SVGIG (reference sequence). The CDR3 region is CAWMDRHEQYF. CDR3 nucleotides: TGTGCCTGGATGGACAGACACGAGCAGTACTTC.

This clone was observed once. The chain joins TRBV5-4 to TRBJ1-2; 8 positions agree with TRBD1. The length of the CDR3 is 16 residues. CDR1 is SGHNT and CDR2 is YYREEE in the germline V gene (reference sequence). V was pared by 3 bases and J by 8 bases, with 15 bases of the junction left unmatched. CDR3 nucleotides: TGTGCCAGCAGCTCGCCGAGGACAGGGTCTGGTTGGGGCTACACCTTC. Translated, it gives CASSSPRTGSGWGYTF.

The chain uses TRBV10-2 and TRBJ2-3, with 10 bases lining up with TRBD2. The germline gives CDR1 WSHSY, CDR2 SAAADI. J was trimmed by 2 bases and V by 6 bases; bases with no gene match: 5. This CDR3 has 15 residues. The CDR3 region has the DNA TGCGCCAGCAGAACTAGCGGGGTCCCCACAGATACGCAGTATTTT. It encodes CASRTSGVPTDTQYF.

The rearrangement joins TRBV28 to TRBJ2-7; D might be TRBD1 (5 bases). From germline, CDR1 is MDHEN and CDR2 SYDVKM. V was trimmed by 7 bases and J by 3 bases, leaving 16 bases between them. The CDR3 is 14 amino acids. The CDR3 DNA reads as TGTGCCAGCACTCGACCAGACAGCATCTACGAGCAGTACTTC. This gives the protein CASTRPDSIYEQYF.

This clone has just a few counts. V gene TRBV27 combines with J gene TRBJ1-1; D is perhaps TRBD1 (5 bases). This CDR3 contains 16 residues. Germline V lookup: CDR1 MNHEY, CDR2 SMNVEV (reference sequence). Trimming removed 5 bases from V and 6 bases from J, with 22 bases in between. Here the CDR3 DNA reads TGTGCCAGCAGTCCGCTTACAGGACTAGGTGTCCCTGAAGCTTTCTTT. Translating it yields CASSPLTGLGVPEAFF.

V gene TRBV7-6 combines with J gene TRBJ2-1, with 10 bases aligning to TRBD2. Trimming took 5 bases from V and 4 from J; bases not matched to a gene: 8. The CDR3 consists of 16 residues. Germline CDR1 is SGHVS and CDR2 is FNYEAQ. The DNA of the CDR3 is TGTGCCAGCAGCAGGTTAGCGGGGGGATATTACAATGAGCAGTTCTTC. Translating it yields CASSRLAGGYYNEQFF.

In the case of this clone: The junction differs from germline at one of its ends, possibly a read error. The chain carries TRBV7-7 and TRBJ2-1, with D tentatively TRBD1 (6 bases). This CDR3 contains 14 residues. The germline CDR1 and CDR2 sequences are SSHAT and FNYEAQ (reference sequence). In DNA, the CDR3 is TGTGCTAGCAGCTTAGATGACAGGAAGAATGAGCAGTTCTTC. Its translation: CASSLDDRKNEQFF.

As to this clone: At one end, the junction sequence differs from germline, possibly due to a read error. The CDR3 nucleotides are TGTGCCAGCGGTGACAGGGCTTTTTTT. Protein: CASGDRAFF. This chain joins TRBV6-1 and TRBJ1-4, with 7 nucleotides matching TRBD1. CDR3 length equals 9 residues. Germline loops: CDR1 MNHNS, CDR2 SASEGT.

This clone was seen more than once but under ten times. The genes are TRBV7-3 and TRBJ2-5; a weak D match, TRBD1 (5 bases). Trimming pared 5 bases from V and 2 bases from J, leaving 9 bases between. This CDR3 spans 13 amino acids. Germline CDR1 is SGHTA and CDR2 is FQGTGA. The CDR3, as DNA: TGTGCCAGCAGCGCGAGACAGCAAGAGACCCAGTACTTC. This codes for CASSARQQETQYF.

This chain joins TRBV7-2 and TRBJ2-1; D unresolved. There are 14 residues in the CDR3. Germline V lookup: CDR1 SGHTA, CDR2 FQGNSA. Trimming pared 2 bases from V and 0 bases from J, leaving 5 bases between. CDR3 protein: CASSLIISYNEQFF. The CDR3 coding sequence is TGTGCCAGCAGCTTAATTATCTCCTACAATGAGCAGTTCTTC. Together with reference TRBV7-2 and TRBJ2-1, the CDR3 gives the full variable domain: GAGVSQSPSNKVTEKGKDVELRCDPISGHTALYWYRQSLGQGLEFLIYFQGNSAPDKSGLPSDRFSAERTGGSVSTLTIQRTQQEDSAVYLCASSLIISYNEQFFGPGTRLTVL.